The present entry profiles one T cell receptor beta chain with its context. What it binds is unknown. A junction end diverges from the germline sequence, so it may reflect a read error. The CDR3 is 11 residues long. Germline V lookup: CDR1 SGHTA, CDR2 FQGNSA. Produced via immunoSEQ multiplex PCR; TCRdb's table is partial and in-frame only. The sample lists roughly 190,000 clones, more than 80% occurring once. This record belongs to a study of T cell responses to AZD1222 COVID-19 vaccine. Overall study findings and caveats: Only a handful of AZD1222 recipients were seropositive at baseline. Spike was spanned by vaccine-associated CD4 TCRs, which were dominant at 160-218 and 743-854. In a largely white British group with more females than males, clonal diversity was possibly underestimated. Only after the peak T cell response were repertoires sampled.

This chain links TRBV7-2 with TRBJ2-7; D gene uncertain. This receptor was identified in an adult who received the MenACWY meningococcal vaccine as a control. This sample comprised peripheral blood, obtained 28 days after the second dose of the MenACWY control vaccine. The CDR3 coding sequence is TGTGCCAGCGCCGGTGCCTACAAGCAGTACTTC. Its protein product is CASAGAYKQYF.